The clone carrying this T cell receptor beta chain was recorded a few times. The PCR was carried out with 60 Vbeta primers and 13 Jbeta primers. Using immunoSEQ multiplex PCR, the repertoire was profiled, and TCRdb retains in-frame clones only, with some absent. The sample has more than 95,000 clones, 76% seen once. The entry originates in a study of cytomegalovirus exposure and HLA in healthy donors. Trimming left V 1 base short and J 1 base short, with 10 bases between. Germline V CDR1 and CDR2: MDHEN, SYDVKM. The length of the CDR3 is 16 residues. The sample was PBMCs. This sequence was found in a woman aged 18-29 years in good health and CMV-seropositive. V gene TRBV28 combines with J gene TRBJ2-2, with D tentatively TRBD1 (6 bases). In DNA, the CDR3 is TGTGCCAGCAGTTTATCGCCCAGGGGGAACACCGGGGAGCTGTTTTTT. Protein sequence: CASSLSPRGNTGELFF.